This TCR beta chain is from a study of T cell clonality in common variable immunodeficiency. Heparinized whole blood, roughly 5 to 8.5 ml, came from each donor. Findings and caveats of the study: In common variable immunodeficiency, TCR beta chains reportedly carried fewer deletions and N-nucleotide insertions. Patient heterogeneity in the CVID cohort limited correlations between repertoire features and clinical complications.

Libraries were prepared by immunoSEQ multiplex PCR; TCRdb keeps only in-frame clonotypes and omits some of them. The sample was found to contain roughly 29,000 clones, and every one recurs. This clone was detected many times. The target antigen is unknown. This TCR came from a human donor with common variable immunodeficiency. The specimen sequenced was peripheral blood mononuclear cells.

CDR3 DNA, as far as it was read: TGTGCCAGCAGCTCCGGGGGGGGATATACG. Encoded protein: CASSSGGGYT. The whole CDR3 sequence is CASSSGGGYTQYF. The rearrangement links TRBV5-6 to TRBJ2-3; 8 nucleotides line up with TRBD2. The read falls 3 residues short of the CDR3 end, and the missing part is taken from the germline J gene. The CDR3 has 13 amino acids. The germline CDR1 and CDR2 sequences are SGHDT and YYEEEE. V lost 3 bases and J lost 7; bases outside the gene matches: 4.